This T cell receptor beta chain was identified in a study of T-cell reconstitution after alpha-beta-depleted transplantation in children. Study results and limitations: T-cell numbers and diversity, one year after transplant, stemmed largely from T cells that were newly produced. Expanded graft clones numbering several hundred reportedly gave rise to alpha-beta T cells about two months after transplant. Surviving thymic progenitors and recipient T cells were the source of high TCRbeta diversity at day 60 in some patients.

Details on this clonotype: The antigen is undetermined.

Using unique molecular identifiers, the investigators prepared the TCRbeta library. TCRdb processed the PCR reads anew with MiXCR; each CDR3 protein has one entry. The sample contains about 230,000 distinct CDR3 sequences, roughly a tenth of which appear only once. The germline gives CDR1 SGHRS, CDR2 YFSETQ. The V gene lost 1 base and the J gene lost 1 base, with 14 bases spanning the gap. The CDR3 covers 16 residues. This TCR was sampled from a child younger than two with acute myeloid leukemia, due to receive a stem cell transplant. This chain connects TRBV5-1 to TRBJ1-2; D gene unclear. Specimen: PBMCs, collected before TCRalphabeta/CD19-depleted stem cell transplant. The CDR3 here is CASSLQSGWDNYGYTF. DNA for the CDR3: TGCGCCAGCAGCTTGCAGTCTGGTTGGGATAACTATGGCTACACCTTC.